This record concerns one T cell receptor (beta chain) sequence. Antigen specificity is unknown. Tregs were sorted as CD4+CD25+CD127-/low cells. Constant-region reverse primers amplified full-length variable regions, followed by semi-nested Nested Universal Primer A PCR. Via MiXCR, TCRdb re-called the 5' RACE reads, giving one row per CDR3 protein. Among about 55,000 distinct CDR3 sequences, 20% to 25% were seen once, and the ten largest hold 3.2%. Overall study findings and caveats: Greatest tumor Treg TCR overlap was with tumor naive CD4+ cells. Tumor memory CD4+ T cell TCR gene usage was found to cluster with blood and lymph node memory CD4+ cells and with lymph node naive CD4+ cells. The larger-cohort validation was restricted to a single TCR beta V-J rearrangement rather than whole repertoires.

There are 14 residues in the CDR3. The sample was tumor-infiltrating Tregs sorted from the breast tumor. The sequence was collected from a female donor with breast cancer. This rearrangement joins TRBV21-1 to TRBJ1-1. TRBV21-1 is shown as a pseudogene. CDR3 in DNA: TGTGCCAGCACGCTACATCCAGCAGATACTGAAGCTTTCTTT. It specifies CASTLHPADTEAFF.